This entry lists 30 T cell receptor beta chains sequenced from one sample in a study of T cell repertoires in cytomegalovirus infection (dated by TCRdb to between 2018 and 2021). The data were produced on an Illumina HiSeq 1500. TCRdb passed the public sequencing reads through fastp at Q25 and MiXCR, retaining productive beta sequences. Merged by CDR3 protein, the rows form single entries marked with the most common genes and DNA. This sample comprises roughly 720,000 distinct CDR3 sequences, under 40% of them detected only once. The leading ten clones occupy 2.5% to 3% of the sample. Sequencing was carried out using PBMCs. The receptors come from a human donor in good health (CMV status not recorded). Some clones in this sample may be carry-over from other donors' samples.

This clonotype was picked up a small number of times. The J gene is TRBJ2-7, the V gene TRBV19; tentative D call: TRBD2 (6 bases). Germline V gives CDR1 LNHDA, CDR2 SQIVND (reference sequence). The germline V and J ends were trimmed by 2 bases and 5 bases, with 13 bases remaining between them. CDR3 length: 14 residues. CDR3 loop: CASSIRRLANEQYF. The CDR3 nucleotides read TGTGCCAGTAGTATAAGACGGCTAGCGAACGAGCAGTACTTC.

This clonotype was detected a few times. The chain uses TRBV12-3 or TRBV12-4 and TRBJ1-1; no reliable D call. Trimming took off 6 bases at V and 1 base at J, with 12 bases between the two ends. The CDR3 extends over 14 amino acids. CDR3 region: CASSRRVGNTEAFF. The CDR3 coding sequence is TGTGCCAGCAGCCGGAGGGTCGGGAACACTGAAGCTTTCTTT.

This chain uses TRBV6-1 with TRBJ1-5; possibly TRBD1 for D (6 bases). CDR3 length: 14 amino acids. The V and J ends lost 5 bases and 5 bases respectively, with 13 bases between them. Germline V gene lookup returns CDR1 MNHNS and CDR2 SASEGT. The CDR3 nucleotides read TGTGCCAGCAGTTCCCAAGGGGGTGATCAGCCCCAGCATTTT. Protein sequence: CASSSQGGDQPQHF.

This clonotype was found many times. The V gene is TRBV7-2, the J gene TRBJ1-2; TRBD1 matches at 11 bases. Trimming at V came to 5 bases and at J to 8 bases, leaving 4 bases not matched to a gene. Germline CDR1 SGHTA, CDR2 FQGNSA. There are 13 residues in the CDR3. Here the CDR3 reads CASSEDRGLGYTF. CDR3 in DNA: TGTGCCAGCAGCGAGGACAGGGGGCTAGGCTACACCTTC.

The sample holds a few counts of this clonotype. The CDR3 DNA reads TGTGCCAGTAGGGACAAATACACTTTCTACAATGAGCAGTTCTTC. Translating gives CASRDKYTFYNEQFF. The chain links TRBV19 to TRBJ2-1; maybe TRBD1 (5 bases). Germline V gene sequence: CDR1 LNHDA, CDR2 SQIVND (reference sequence). The CDR3 length is 15 residues. The V and J ends lost 6 bases and 3 bases respectively, with 15 bases between them.

This sequence joins TRBV7-8 and TRBJ1-1; TRBD1 agrees at 7 bases. Trimming took 5 bases from V and 6 from J; bases not matched to a gene: 6. This CDR3 is 13 amino acids long. Germline values: CDR1 SGHVS, CDR2 FQNEAQ. The CDR3, as DNA: TGTGCCAGCAGCCATGACAGGGTCTCTGAAGCTTTCTTT. It codes for CASSHDRVSEAFF.

Points on this clonotype: The junction and the germline gene differ at one end; a read error may be behind it. The chain carries TRBV7-8 and TRBJ1-5; no firm D call. The CDR3 spans 14 residues. The germline CDR1 and CDR2 sequences are SGHVS and FQNEAQ. The CDR3 sequence: CASSLSYATRPQNF. DNA for the CDR3: TGTGCCAGCAGCCTTTCATACGCGACTCGGCCCCAGAATTTT.

J is TRBJ1-4 and V is TRBV10-3; D unclear. The V and J ends lost 3 bases and 6 bases respectively, with 11 bases between them. The CDR3 length is 14 residues. CDR1 ENHRY and CDR2 SYGVKD come from the germline V gene. The CDR3 region is CAISDRSADEKLFF. DNA of the CDR3: TGTGCCATCAGTGATCGGTCGGCCGATGAAAAACTGTTTTTT.

This rearrangement joins TRBV7-2 to TRBJ1-5; the D gene is possibly TRBD1 (5 bases). V was trimmed by 9 bases and J by 4 bases, leaving 19 bases between them. The CDR3 runs 15 residues. Germline V gene lookup returns CDR1 SGHTA and CDR2 FQGNSA. The CDR3 DNA is TGTGCCAGAAGATTAGCCAGGGTAGGGAATCAGCCCCAGCATTTT. Amino acid sequence: CARRLARVGNQPQHF.

The chain uses TRBV20-1 and TRBJ1-6; 10 bases align to TRBD1. CDR1 is DFQATT and CDR2 is SNEGSKA in the germline V gene (reference sequence). Trimming cost V 3 bases and J 10 bases; bases outside gene matches: 6. The CDR3 sequence is 14 residues long. CDR3 nucleotide sequence: TGCAGTGCTAGGGAGGGGACAGGGGCCTCACCCCTCCACTTT. It specifies CSAREGTGASPLHF.

The chain has TRBV27 and TRBJ2-5; TRBD2 aligns across 8 bases. The germline gives CDR1 MNHEY, CDR2 SMNVEV (reference sequence). The CDR3 has 17 residues. With 0 bases clipped from V and 4 bases from J, the junction kept 10 bases outside the gene matches. The DNA of the CDR3 is TGTGCCAGCAGTTTATCGAATAATCAGGCGGGAGGAGAGACCCAGTACTTC. It specifies CASSLSNNQAGGETQYF.

This chain uses TRBV6-6 with TRBJ1-6; perhaps TRBD1 as D (5 bases). This CDR3 spans 16 amino acids. Germline V CDR1 and CDR2: MNHNY, SVGAGI (reference sequence). V gave up 4 bases and J gave up 7 bases, with 17 bases separating them. The CDR3 here is CASSSRYRGENSPLHF. The CDR3 nucleotides read TGTGCCAGCAGTTCTCGATACCGGGGCGAGAATTCACCCCTCCACTTT.

This clonotype was found a few times. The chain has TRBV19 and TRBJ1-4; a possible D gene is TRBD1 (5 bases). This CDR3 is 15 amino acids long. Trimming removed 5 bases from V and 5 bases from J, with 15 bases in between. Germline CDR1 and CDR2: LNHDA and SQIVND (reference sequence). Written as DNA, the CDR3 is TGTGCCAGTAGTTGGACCGGGACGGCGAATGAAAAACTGTTTTTT. Its translation is CASSWTGTANEKLFF.

In its sample, this clonotype was seen a few times. The chain has TRBV19 and TRBJ2-1; possible D gene TRBD2, 6 bases. The CDR3 spans 14 residues. The V gene's germline CDR1 is LNHDA and CDR2 SQIVND (reference sequence). V was cut by 9 bases and J by 4 bases, with 16 bases left in between. The CDR3 loop reads CASRSGEGYNEQFF. As DNA, the CDR3 is TGTGCCAGCAGATCGGGAGAGGGGTACAATGAGCAGTTCTTC. The full variable domain, its missing parts supplied by reference TRBV19 and TRBJ2-1, is DGGITQSPKYLFRKEGQNVTLSCEQNLNHDAMYWYRQDPGQGLRLIYYSQIVNDFQKGDIAEGYSVSREKKESFPLTVTSAQKNPTAFYLCASRSGEGYNEQFFGPGTRLTVL.

This chain uses TRBV7-2 with TRBJ2-1; 11 positions agree with TRBD2. V dropped 1 base and J dropped 0; count of bases not matched to a gene: 2. The CDR3 sequence is 17 residues long. The V gene's germline CDR1 is SGHTA and CDR2 FQGNSA. The DNA for the CDR3 is TGTGCCAGCAGCTTAGTAGCGGGGGGGTGCTCCTACAATGAGCAGTTCTTC. This encodes CASSLVAGGCSYNEQFF.

This rearrangement joins TRBV12-3 or TRBV12-4 to TRBJ1-1; D gene ambiguous. The CDR3 totals 14 residues. The V gene lost 6 bases and the J gene lost 0 bases, with 11 bases spanning the gap. The CDR3 here is CASRHGDLNTEAFF. CDR3 nucleotides: TGTGCCAGCAGGCACGGTGACCTGAACACTGAAGCTTTCTTT.

This clonotype was counted once. This chain links TRBV2 with TRBJ2-1; TRBD1 aligns across 7 bases. J lost 8 bases, V lost 6 bases, and 4 bases had no gene match. The length of the CDR3 is 12 residues. Germline V lookup: CDR1 SNHLY, CDR2 FYNNEI. The CDR3 region is CASRNTGDEQFF. CDR3 coding DNA: TGTGCCAGCAGAAATACAGGGGATGAGCAGTTCTTC.

V is TRBV24-1 and J is TRBJ2-1; D is perhaps TRBD2 (5 bases). The CDR3 consists of 16 residues. V was pared by 4 bases and J by 9 bases, with 21 bases between. Germline assignment: CDR1 KGHDR and CDR2 SFDVKD. In nucleotides, the CDR3 is TGTGCCACCAGTGAGTATGGACCCACCCCCAGCGGTGAGCAGTTCTTC. Translated, it gives CATSEYGPTPSGEQFF.

This clonotype was recorded a few times. The rearrangement joins TRBV2 to TRBJ1-1, with D unresolved. The CDR3 length is 12 residues. CDR1 is SNHLY, CDR2 FYNNEI, per germline. Deletions cut 2 bases from V and 7 bases from J, with 8 bases between. The chain's CDR3 is CASSESGIEAFF. CDR3 nucleotide sequence: TGTGCCAGCAGTGAATCCGGGATTGAAGCTTTCTTT.

The chain links TRBV28 to TRBJ2-3; TRBD1 matches at 7 bases. Germline-derived CDR1 and CDR2 are MDHEN and SYDVKM. Trimming removed 7 bases from V and 2 bases from J; junction bases left unmatched: 9. The CDR3 sequence is 15 residues long. CDR3 DNA: TGTGCCAGCAACCAGCCGGGACAGACCACAGATACGCAGTATTTT. Amino acid sequence: CASNQPGQTTDTQYF.

In this sample, this clonotype turned up a few times. The genes are TRBV11-2 and TRBJ1-1; D gene unclear. With 5 bases removed from V and 5 bases from J, the gap between germline ends came to 12 bases. CDR1 is SGHAT, CDR2 FQNNGV, per germline. This CDR3 has 13 amino acids. The CDR3 sequence: CASSQVRRTEAFF. The CDR3 nucleotides are TGTGCCAGCAGCCAGGTCCGGAGAACTGAAGCTTTCTTT.

V is TRBV29-1 and J is TRBJ1-1; TRBD1 is a possible D gene (5 bases). Germline-derived CDR1 and CDR2 are SQVTM and ANQGSEA. The CDR3 covers 16 residues. Between the trimmed V and J ends, which lost 3 bases and 0 bases, there was a span of 17 bases. This CDR3 reads CSVDQLPGRVNTEAFF. The DNA for the CDR3 is TGCAGCGTTGACCAGTTGCCAGGGAGGGTGAACACTGAAGCTTTCTTT.

The chain uses TRBV2 and TRBJ1-5; D not resolved. CDR3 length: 14 amino acids. V was shortened by 6 bases and J by 3 bases, with 12 bases between the two germline ends. Germline V gene lookup returns CDR1 SNHLY and CDR2 FYNNEI. The chain's CDR3 is CASRKEEFNQPQHF. In nucleotides, the CDR3 is TGTGCCAGCAGGAAGGAAGAGTTCAATCAGCCCCAGCATTTT.

The sample holds a few counts of this clonotype. The chain links TRBV6-6 to TRBJ2-3; D is ambiguous. The CDR3 is 15 amino acids. V lost 0 bases and J lost 2, with 9 bases in between. Germline V gene sequence: CDR1 MNHNY, CDR2 SVGAGI (reference sequence). The CDR3 is CASSYSNTFTDTQYF. The CDR3, as DNA: TGTGCCAGCAGTTACTCGAACACTTTCACAGATACGCAGTATTTT.

The chain is built from TRBV5-5 and TRBJ2-1; TRBD2 matches at 9 bases. The CDR3 has 15 residues. CDR1 and CDR2 (germline): SGHKS, YYEKEE (reference sequence). Trimming cost V 0 bases and J 6 bases; bases outside gene matches: 4. The CDR3 region has the DNA TGTGCCAGCAGCTTGGATGGCGGGGGGGCCAATGAGCAGTTCTTC. Translating gives CASSLDGGGANEQFF. The full variable domain, in which reference TRBV5-5 and TRBJ2-1 provide the parts outside the CDR3, is DAGVTQSPTHLIKTRGQQVTLRCSPISGHKSVSWYQQVLGQGPQFIFQYYEKEERGRGNFPDRFSARQFPNYSSELNVNALLLGDSALYLCASSLDGGGANEQFFGPGTRLTVL.

The rearrangement joins TRBV14 to TRBJ1-6; 8 bases align to TRBD1. Trimming took 5 bases from V and 7 from J; bases not matched to a gene: 7. This CDR3 has 15 amino acids. Germline CDR1 and CDR2: SGHDN and FVKESK. CDR3 loop: CASSATGGSNSPLHF. The DNA for the CDR3 is TGTGCCAGCAGCGCCACAGGGGGTAGCAATTCACCCCTCCACTTT.

A few counts support this clonotype. This chain connects TRBV7-2 to TRBJ2-1; 9 nucleotides align to TRBD2. With V trimmed by 5 bases and J by 5 bases, 10 bases remained unmatched. This CDR3 is 16 amino acids long. Germline V CDR1 and CDR2: SGHTA, FQGNSA. The CDR3: CASSPLAGALNNEQFF. CDR3 bases: TGTGCCAGCAGCCCCTTAGCGGGAGCCCTCAACAATGAGCAGTTCTTC.

The chain employs TRBV6-8 and TRBJ1-1, with D perhaps matching TRBD1 (6 bases). V lost 5 bases and J lost 7, with 14 bases in between. Germline V gene data show CDR1 as MNHGY and CDR2 as SAAAGT. CDR3 length equals 13 residues. This CDR3 is CASSPQGFNEAFF. Written as DNA, the CDR3 is TGTGCCAGCAGTCCACAGGGTTTTAATGAAGCTTTCTTT.

To note about this clonotype: A junction boundary mismatches the germline segment, possibly from a read error. The chain recombines TRBV7-7 with TRBJ2-3; TRBD2 is a possible D gene (5 bases). This CDR3 has 13 amino acids. The V gene's germline CDR1 is SSHAT and CDR2 FNYEAQ (reference sequence). As DNA, the CDR3 is TGTGCTAGCAGCACCAATCGAGGGGATACGCAGTATTTT. This codes for CASSTNRGDTQYF.

The J gene is TRBJ1-1, the V gene TRBV9, with 7 bases matching TRBD1. The V gene end was trimmed by 0 bases and the J gene end by 1 base; junction bases not matched to a gene: 3. The CDR3 is made up of 15 amino acids. Germline values: CDR1 SGDLS, CDR2 YYNGEE. As DNA, the CDR3 is TGTGCCAGCAGCGTAGAGGGGGCAGCGAACACTGAAGCTTTCTTT. It specifies CASSVEGAANTEAFF.